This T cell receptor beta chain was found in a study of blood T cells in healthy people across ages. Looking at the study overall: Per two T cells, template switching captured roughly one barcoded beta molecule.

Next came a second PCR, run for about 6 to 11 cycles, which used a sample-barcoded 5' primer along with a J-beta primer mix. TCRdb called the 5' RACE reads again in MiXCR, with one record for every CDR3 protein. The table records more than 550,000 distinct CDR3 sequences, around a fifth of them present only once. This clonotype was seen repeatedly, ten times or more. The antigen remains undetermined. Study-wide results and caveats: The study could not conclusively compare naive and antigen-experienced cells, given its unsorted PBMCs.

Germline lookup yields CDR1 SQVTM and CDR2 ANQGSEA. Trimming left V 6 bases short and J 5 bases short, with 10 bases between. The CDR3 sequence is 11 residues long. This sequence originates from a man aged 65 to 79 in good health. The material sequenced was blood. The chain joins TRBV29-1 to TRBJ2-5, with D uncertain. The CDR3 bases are TGCAGCGTCAGGCTGGGGGAGACCCAGTACTTC. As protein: CSVRLGETQYF.